This entry lists 16 T cell receptor beta chains sequenced from one sample in a study of prognosis after radiotherapy for stage I lung cancer. TCR beta CDR3 was amplified from genomic DNA by two-round multiplex PCR. During first-round PCR, primers specific to each TRBV and TRBJ gene were used. Each CDR3 protein gets one entry after TCRdb re-called the multiplex PCR reads with MiXCR. Here the sample spans about 22,000 distinct CDR3 sequences, roughly 45% being singletons. The specimen comprised PBMCs, sampled before or after stereotactic body radiation therapy (not recorded which). These TCRs come from a donor at least 50 years old with non-small cell lung cancer.

Details on this clonotype: It differs at one base from a far larger clone, so likely a read error. V usage is TRBV6-8 and J usage is TRBJ2-1, with D perhaps TRBD2 (5 bases). Between the trimmed V and J ends, which lost 10 bases and 6 bases, there was a span of 13 bases. Germline V lookup: CDR1 MNHGY, CDR2 SAAAGT. The CDR3 has 12 residues. CDR3 nucleotide sequence: TGTGCCATCACAACTAGAATCAATGAGCAGTTCTTC. It is translated as CAITTRINEQFF.

This clonotype was picked up many times. CDR3 region: CASSLVAGTEAFF. DNA of the CDR3: TGTGCCAGCAGCTTAGTTGCGGGGACTGAAGCTTTCTTT. The chain couples TRBV7-9 to TRBJ1-1; no clear D. The ends were cut back, 1 base at V and 5 bases at J, with 8 bases in the middle. Germline loops: CDR1 SEHNR, CDR2 FQNEAQ (reference sequence). The CDR3 length is 13 residues.

V gene TRBV7-2 combines with J gene TRBJ2-1; 10 nucleotides line up with TRBD2. After removal of 5 bases from V and 7 bases from J, the junction contained 2 bases not matched to a gene. The CDR3 runs to 13 residues. The germline V gene encodes CDR1 SGHTA and CDR2 FQGNSA. The CDR3 nucleotides are TGTGCCAGCAGCGTACTAGCGGGGAATGAGCAGTTCTTC. Protein product: CASSVLAGNEQFF.

A remark on this clonotype: It differs at one base from a far larger clone, so likely a read error. The V and J genes are TRBV6-9 and TRBJ2-5; 7 nucleotides align to TRBD1. This CDR3 is 16 amino acids long. The V gene's germline CDR1 is MNHGY and CDR2 SVAAGI. J gave up 5 bases and V 3 bases, and 12 bases lay outside the gene matches. CDR3 bases: TGTGCCAGCAGTTACCCGGACAGGCAGGAGCGGGAGACCCAGTACTTC. This translates into CASSYPDRQERETQYF.

This clonotype was detected many times. The chain joins TRBV19 to TRBJ1-6; D may be TRBD1 (5 bases). Germline lookup yields CDR1 LNHDA and CDR2 SQIVND (reference sequence). The CDR3 is made up of 14 amino acids. V gave up 6 bases and J gave up 10 bases, with 16 bases separating them. For the CDR3, the DNA is TGTGCCAGTAGCTCGGACGGTTGGGGGTCACCCCTCCACTTT. Protein product: CASSSDGWGSPLHF.

This clonotype showed up just a few times. The genes are TRBV6-2 or TRBV6-3 and TRBJ2-2, with D maybe TRBD1 (6 bases). Germline CDR1 is MNHEY and CDR2 is SVGEGT. The CDR3 sequence is 14 residues long. The V end lost 2 bases, the J end lost 7 bases, and 11 bases lay between the germline ends. As DNA, the CDR3 is TGTGCCAGCAGTTACATGGGGGCTGACGGGGAGCTGTTTTTT. Translated, it gives CASSYMGADGELFF.

This clonotype was observed at least ten times. An end of the junction does not agree with germline; a read error may underlie this. J is TRBJ1-5 and V is TRBV19; D is ambiguous. Looked up from germline, CDR1 is LNHDA and CDR2 is SQIVND (reference sequence). This CDR3 has 16 residues. Here the CDR3 DNA reads TGTGCCAGTAGTCTAGATAACTCGGGGAGCAATCAGCCCCAGCATTTT. Protein product: CASSLDNSGSNQPQHF.

This clonotype was recorded many times. V and J are TRBV7-8 and TRBJ2-7; no firm D call. Germline V gives CDR1 SGHVS, CDR2 FQNEAQ. The ends were cut back, 1 base at V and 4 bases at J, with 8 bases in the middle. The length of the CDR3 is 13 residues. CDR3 nucleotide sequence: TGTGCCAGCAGCTTAGTAGGGTTATACGAGCAGTACTTC. Residues: CASSLVGLYEQYF.

As for this clonotype: A read error is likely, as this CDR3 ends without the conserved phenylalanine or tryptophan. The V call is TRBV6-2 or TRBV6-3, the J call TRBJ2-3; tentatively, D is TRBD1 (5 bases). The CDR3 is made up of 14 amino acids. The germline V gene has CDR1 MNHEY and CDR2 SVGEGT. Here the CDR3 reads CASSQGLATDTQYL. The CDR3 coding sequence is TGTGCCAGCAGTCAGGGCTTAGCCACAGACACGCAGTATCTT.

Details on this clonotype: Since a far larger clone is one base different, this is likely a read error. CDR3 sequence: CASSSYRQSSYEQCF. CDR3 nucleotide sequence: TGTGCCAGCAGCTCCTACCGACAGAGCTCCTACGAGCAGTGCTTC. The chain combines TRBV6-4 with TRBJ2-7; D might be TRBD1 (5 bases). Germline CDR1 and CDR2: MRHNA and SNTAGT. CDR3 length: 15 residues.

This clonotype is medium-sized. The genes are TRBV6-1 and TRBJ2-2; a possible D gene is TRBD1 (6 bases). The CDR3 length is 14 residues. CDR1 is MNHNS and CDR2 is SASEGT in the germline V gene. The V and J ends lost 6 bases and 0 bases respectively, with 8 bases between them. CDR3 DNA sequence: TGTGCCAGCAGCCGGACAGCGAACACCGGGGAGCTGTTTTTT. Its translation is CASSRTANTGELFF.

This clonotype has at least ten counts. The rearrangement links TRBV4-3 to TRBJ1-1; D not certain. Looked up from germline, CDR1 is LGHNA and CDR2 is YSLEER. Trimming left V 0 bases short and J 11 bases short, with 10 bases between. This CDR3 comprises 12 residues. This chain's CDR3 is CASSQDRGKAFF. CDR3 bases: TGCGCCAGCAGCCAAGATCGGGGTAAGGCTTTCTTT.

This clonotype was counted a single time. This chain connects TRBV12-3 or TRBV12-4 to TRBJ1-2; no clear D gene. Deletions cut 4 bases from V and 4 bases from J, with 13 bases between. The length of the CDR3 is 14 residues. The DNA for the CDR3 is TGTGCCAGCAGTTGGGAGGACCGTAGCTATGGCTACACCTTC. Encoded protein: CASSWEDRSYGYTF.

Of note for this clonotype: This likely reflects a read error, since a far larger clone is one base away. CDR3 in amino acids: CASIPSSGGGYNEQFF. The DNA for the CDR3 is TGTGCCAGCATCCCTTCTTCAGGGGGGGGTTACAATGAGCAGTTCTTC. The chain links TRBV6-9 to TRBJ2-1; either TRBD1 or TRBD2 may fit D (7 bases each). The CDR3 length is 16 residues. V was pared by 7 bases and J by 4 bases, with 20 bases between. CDR1 MNHGY and CDR2 SVAAGI come from the germline V gene.

Notes on this clonotype: One base away lies a much larger clone, so this may be a sequencing read error. V and J are TRBV4-3 and TRBJ2-3, with a weak D call TRBD2 (7 bases). The germline CDR1 and CDR2 sequences are LGHNA and YSLEER. The length of the CDR3 is 17 residues. As DNA, the CDR3 is TGTGCCAGCAGCCAAGATTTTGGCGTAGGGGGGGCCGATACGCAGTATTTT. It yields the protein CASSQDFGVGGADTQYF.

The V gene is TRBV5-1, the J gene TRBJ1-1, with D uncertain. The CDR3 length is 15 residues. Germline values: CDR1 SGHRS, CDR2 YFSETQ. Trimming took off 4 bases at V and 3 bases at J, with 16 bases between the two ends. For the CDR3, the DNA is TGCGCCAGCAGCCCCTTACAGTATCAAGACACTGAAGCTTTCTTT. Protein: CASSPLQYQDTEAFF.